The source of this T cell receptor beta chain is a study of cytomegalovirus exposure and HLA in healthy donors. To note about this clone: The antigen is not known.

The PCR was carried out with 60 Vbeta primers and 13 Jbeta primers. This table comes from immunoSEQ multiplex PCR, and its TCRdb copy is limited to in-frame clones, with some not included. Here the sample spans 75,000 to 90,000 clones, roughly 79% being singletons. With 4 bases removed from V and 5 bases from J, the gap between germline ends came to 17 bases. The length of the CDR3 is 15 residues. Germline lookup yields CDR1 SGHTA and CDR2 FQGNSA. Study-wide points: A likely sequencing artifact accounted for one observed cluster of highly shared sequence variants. In a later analysis, HLA-associated beta chains showed higher expansion and lower generation probabilities than comparable chains.

This chain uses TRBV7-2 with TRBJ2-5, with D possibly matching TRBD2 (6 bases). The sample comprised PBMCs. The source of this sequence is a male donor in good health and CMV-seropositive. CDR3 region: CASSSRLVRAETQYF. The CDR3 nucleotides read TGTGCCAGCAGCTCCCGACTAGTCCGTGCGGAGACCCAGTACTTC.